This T cell receptor beta chain was captured in a study of T cell responses to AZD1222 COVID-19 vaccine. Study at large: Pooled together were second doses at about 4 or about 12 weeks. General observations from the study: Baseline seropositives among AZD1222 recipients totaled only six or seven. Repertoire sampling was restricted to post-peak T cell response timepoints.

With V trimmed by 5 bases and J by 10 bases, 12 bases remained unmatched. Germline-derived CDR1 and CDR2 are MDHEN and SYDVKM. This CDR3 has 15 amino acids. Of note for this clone: Its antigen remains unidentified.

Assay: immunoSEQ multiplex PCR; the TCRdb copy retains only in-frame clones and omits some. The profile covers more than 150,000 clones, with more than 80% appearing a single time and about 6.1% taken by the ten largest. This TCR was sampled from an adult in good health. The sample was peripheral blood, taken on day 0 of AZD1222 vaccination. The chain is built from TRBV28 and TRBJ1-1; 11 bases agree with TRBD1. CDR3 sequence reads: CASSGPGQGVRGAFF. CDR3 bases: TGTGCCAGCAGTGGACCGGGACAGGGGGTGCGGGGAGCTTTCTTT.